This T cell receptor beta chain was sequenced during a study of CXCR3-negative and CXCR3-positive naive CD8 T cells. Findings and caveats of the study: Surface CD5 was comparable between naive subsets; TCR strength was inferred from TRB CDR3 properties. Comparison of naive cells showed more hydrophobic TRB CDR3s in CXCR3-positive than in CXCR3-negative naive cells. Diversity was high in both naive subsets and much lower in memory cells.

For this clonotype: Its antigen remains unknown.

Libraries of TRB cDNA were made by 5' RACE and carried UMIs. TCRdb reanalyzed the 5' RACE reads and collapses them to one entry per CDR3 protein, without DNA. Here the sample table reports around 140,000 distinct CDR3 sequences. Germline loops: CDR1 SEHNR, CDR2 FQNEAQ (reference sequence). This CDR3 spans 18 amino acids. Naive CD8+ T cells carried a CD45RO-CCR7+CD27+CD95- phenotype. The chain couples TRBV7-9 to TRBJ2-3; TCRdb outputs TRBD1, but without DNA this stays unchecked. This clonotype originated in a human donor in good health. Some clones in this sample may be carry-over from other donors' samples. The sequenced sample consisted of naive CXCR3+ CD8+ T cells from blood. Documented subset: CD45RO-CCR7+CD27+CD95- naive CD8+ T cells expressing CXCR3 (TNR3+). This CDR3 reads CASSLAKVGRTSTDTQYF.